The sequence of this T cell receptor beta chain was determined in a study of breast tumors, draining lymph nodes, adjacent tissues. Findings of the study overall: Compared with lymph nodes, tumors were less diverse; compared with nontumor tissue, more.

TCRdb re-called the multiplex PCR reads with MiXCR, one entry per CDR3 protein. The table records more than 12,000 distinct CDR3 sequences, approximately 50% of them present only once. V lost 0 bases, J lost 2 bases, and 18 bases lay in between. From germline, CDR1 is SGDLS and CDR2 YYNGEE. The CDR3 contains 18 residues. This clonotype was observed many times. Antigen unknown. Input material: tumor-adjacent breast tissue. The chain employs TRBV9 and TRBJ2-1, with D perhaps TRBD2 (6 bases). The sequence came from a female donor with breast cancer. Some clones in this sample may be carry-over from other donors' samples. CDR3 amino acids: CASSVGSMVVAAYNEQFF. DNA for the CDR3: TGTGCCAGCAGCGTAGGTTCGATGGTGGTAGCGGCCTACAATGAGCAGTTCTTC.